Listed below are T cell receptor beta chains from one sample, sequenced in a study of CD8 T cells in ankylosing spondylitis. TCRdb itself ran the 5' RACE reads through MiXCR, one entry per CDR3 protein. The profile shows approximately 540,000 distinct CDR3 sequences, more than 9.5% of them singletons. Material: blood, either unsorted or a sorted T cell fraction (not recorded which). The origin of the receptors is a male donor with ankylosing spondylitis. The CDR3 runs from the conserved cysteine through the conserved F or W. The order of the fields is V gene, clone size, D gene, J gene, CDR3 DNA, CDR3 protein. The D gene is left open where the match is weak. Clone size is stated in some rows and not others, as once, few, many or a class when expanded.

v_gene: TRBV5-1
abundance: many
d_gene: TRBD2
j_gene: TRBJ2-5
CDR3nt: TGCGCCAGCAGCTTGGAGAGACTAGCGGGAGGTGAGACCCAGTACTTC
CDR3aa: CASSLERLAGGETQYF

v_gene: TRBV7-2
abundance: NA
d_gene: TRBD2
j_gene: TRBJ2-2
CDR3nt: TGTGCCAGCAGCTTAGTTGGGAGGGTCTCCCTCGGGGAGCTGTTTTTT
CDR3aa: CASSLVGRVSLGELFF

v_gene: TRBV2
abundance: few
d_gene: TRBD1
j_gene: TRBJ1-5
CDR3nt: TGTGCCAGCAGTGAGGACAGGGACTATCAGCCCCAGCATTTT
CDR3aa: CASSEDRDYQPQHF

v_gene: TRBV7-2
abundance: many
d_gene: NA
j_gene: TRBJ2-1
CDR3nt: TGTGCCAGCAGCTTAGCATCGGGGCAAGGCTCCTACAATGAGCAGTTCTTC
CDR3aa: CASSLASGQGSYNEQFF

v_gene: TRBV2
abundance: few
d_gene: NA
j_gene: TRBJ1-2
CDR3nt: TGTGCCAGCCCGAACCCTCAGGGAAACTATGGCTACACCTTC
CDR3aa: CASPNPQGNYGYTF

v_gene: TRBV24-1
abundance: few
d_gene: NA
j_gene: TRBJ2-4
CDR3nt: TGTGCCACCAGTGACCACACTGTAAACATTCAGTACTTC
CDR3aa: CATSDHTVNIQYF

v_gene: TRBV6-1
abundance: few
d_gene: NA
j_gene: TRBJ2-7
CDR3nt: TGTGCCAGCAATACCCCTACCGCCGAGCAGTACTTC
CDR3aa: CASNTPTAEQYF

v_gene: TRBV20-1
abundance: many
d_gene: NA
j_gene: TRBJ1-1
CDR3nt: TGCAGTGCTAGTGGGCAGTTTATCGAAGCTTTCTTT
CDR3aa: CSASGQFIEAFF

v_gene: TRBV3-1
abundance: many
d_gene: NA
j_gene: TRBJ2-1
CDR3nt: TGTGCCAGCAGCCCCTCCGGTAGGTCAGAGCTCGATGAGCAGTTCTTC
CDR3aa: CASSPSGRSELDEQFF

v_gene: TRBV7-9
abundance: NA
d_gene: NA
j_gene: TRBJ1-2
CDR3nt: TGTGCCAGCAGTCCAGACTCCGGAGGAAAAGGCTACACCTTC
CDR3aa: CASSPDSGGKGYTF

v_gene: TRBV20-1
abundance: few
d_gene: TRBD2
j_gene: TRBJ2-7
CDR3nt: TGCAGTGCTGTCCGGGACTACCCATACGAGCAGTACTTC
CDR3aa: CSAVRDYPYEQYF

v_gene: TRBV28
abundance: NA
d_gene: TRBD2
j_gene: TRBJ2-1
CDR3nt: TGTGCCAGCAGTCCTCCTAGCGGGATGGGGAATGAGCAGTTCTTC
CDR3aa: CASSPPSGMGNEQFF

v_gene: TRBV10-2
abundance: NA
d_gene: TRBD2
j_gene: TRBJ2-7
CDR3nt: TGCGCCAGCAGTAAGCGGGAGGGCCAGTACGAGCAGTACTTC
CDR3aa: CASSKREGQYEQYF

v_gene: TRBV6-2/TRBV6-3
abundance: few
d_gene: TRBD1
j_gene: TRBJ1-3
CDR3nt: TGTGCCAGCACCGACCTCCGGACAGGGAGGACTGGAAACACCATATATTTT
CDR3aa: CASTDLRTGRTGNTIYF

v_gene: TRBV11-2
abundance: NA
d_gene: TRBD1
j_gene: TRBJ2-1
CDR3nt: TGTGCCAGCAGCTACCCCGGGACAGGGGGCCTCAGCTCCTACAATGAGCAGTTCTTC
CDR3aa: CASSYPGTGGLSSYNEQFF

v_gene: TRBV7-9
abundance: NA
d_gene: NA
j_gene: TRBJ1-4
CDR3nt: TGTGCCAGCAACCTCGGGGATAATGAAAAACTGTTTTTT
CDR3aa: CASNLGDNEKLFF

v_gene: TRBV2
abundance: NA
d_gene: NA
j_gene: TRBJ2-1
CDR3nt: TGTGCCATCTGGCGGGCCCATGAGCAGTTCTTC
CDR3aa: CAIWRAHEQFF

v_gene: TRBV12-3/TRBV12-4
abundance: NA
d_gene: NA
j_gene: TRBJ2-7
CDR3nt: TGTGCCAGCAGCCCTCCGGGCGGGCGGTCCTACGAGCAGTACTTC
CDR3aa: CASSPPGGRSYEQYF

v_gene: TRBV27
abundance: few
d_gene: NA
j_gene: TRBJ1-5
CDR3nt: TGTGCCAGCACAACAGGAAGGGATCAGCCCCAGCATTTT
CDR3aa: CASTTGRDQPQHF